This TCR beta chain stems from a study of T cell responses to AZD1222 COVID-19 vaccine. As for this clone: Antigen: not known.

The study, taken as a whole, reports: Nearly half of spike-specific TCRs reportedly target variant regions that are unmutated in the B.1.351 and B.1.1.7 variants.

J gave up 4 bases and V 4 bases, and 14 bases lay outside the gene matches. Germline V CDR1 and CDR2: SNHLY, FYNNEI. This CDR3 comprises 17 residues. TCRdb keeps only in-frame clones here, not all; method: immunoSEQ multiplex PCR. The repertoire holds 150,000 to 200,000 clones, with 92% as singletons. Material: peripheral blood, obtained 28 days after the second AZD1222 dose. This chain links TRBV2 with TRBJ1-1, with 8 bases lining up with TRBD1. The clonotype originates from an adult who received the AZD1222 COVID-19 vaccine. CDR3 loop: CASSGGPGRGHSTEAFF. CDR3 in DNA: TGTGCCAGCAGTGGGGGACCGGGCAGGGGGCATAGCACTGAAGCTTTCTTT.